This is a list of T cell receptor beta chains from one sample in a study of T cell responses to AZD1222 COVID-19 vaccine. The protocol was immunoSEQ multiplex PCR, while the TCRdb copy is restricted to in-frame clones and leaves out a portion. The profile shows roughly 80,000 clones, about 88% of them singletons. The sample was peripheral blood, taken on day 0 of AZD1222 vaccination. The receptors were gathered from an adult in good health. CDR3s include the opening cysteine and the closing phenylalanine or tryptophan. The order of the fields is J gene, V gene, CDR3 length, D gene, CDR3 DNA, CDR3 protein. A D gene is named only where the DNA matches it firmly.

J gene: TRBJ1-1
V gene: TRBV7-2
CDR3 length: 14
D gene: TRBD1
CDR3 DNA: TGTGCCAGCAGCTCGACAGGGTGGGGCACTGAAGCTTTCTTT
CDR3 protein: CASSSTGWGTEAFF

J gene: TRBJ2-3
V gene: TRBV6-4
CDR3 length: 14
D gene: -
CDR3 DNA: TGTGCCAGCAGTGAGGGTCCGGAAACAGATACGCAGTATTTT
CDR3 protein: CASSEGPETDTQYF

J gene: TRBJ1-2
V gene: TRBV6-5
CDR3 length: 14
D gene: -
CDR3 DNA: TGTGCCAGCAGTTATGCTCCTGGTAAGGCGAGCTACACCTTC
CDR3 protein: CASSYAPGKASYTF

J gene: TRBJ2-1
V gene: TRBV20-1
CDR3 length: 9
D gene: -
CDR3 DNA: TGCAGTGCGGAGGATGAGCAGTTCTTC
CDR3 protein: CSAEDEQFF

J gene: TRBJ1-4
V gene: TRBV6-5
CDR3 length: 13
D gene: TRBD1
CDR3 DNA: TGTGCCAGCAGAGGACAGGGGGGTGAAAAACTGTTTTTT
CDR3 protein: CASRGQGGEKLFF

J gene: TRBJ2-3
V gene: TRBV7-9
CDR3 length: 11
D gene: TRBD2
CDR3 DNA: TGTGCCAGCAGTCCTAGCGGGGGGACGTATTTT
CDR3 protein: CASSPSGGTYF

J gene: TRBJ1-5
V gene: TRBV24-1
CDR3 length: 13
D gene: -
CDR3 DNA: TGTGCCACCAGTGAGTCGGCGGGTCGGCCCCAGCATTTT
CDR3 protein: CATSESAGRPQHF

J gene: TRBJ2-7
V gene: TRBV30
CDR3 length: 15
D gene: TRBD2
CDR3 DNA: TGTGCCTGGAGCCCTCAGGGAGGGACGGTCTCCGAGCAGTACTTC
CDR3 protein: CAWSPQGGTVSEQYF

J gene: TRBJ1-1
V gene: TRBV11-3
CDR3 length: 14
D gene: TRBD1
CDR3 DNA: TGTGCCAGCAGCCCGAGACAGGGGGCTCAGGAAGCTTTCTTT
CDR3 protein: CASSPRQGAQEAFF

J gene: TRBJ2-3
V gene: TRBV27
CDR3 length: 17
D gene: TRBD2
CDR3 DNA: TGTGCCAGCAGACTCCCGGGACTAGGAACATATTCAGATACGCAGTATTTT
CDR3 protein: CASRLPGLGTYSDTQYF

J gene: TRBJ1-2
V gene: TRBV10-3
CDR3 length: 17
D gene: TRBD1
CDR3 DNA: TGTGCCATCAGTGAGTCGAATGCTAACTCCGGGACAGGAAAGGTTTGGTTC
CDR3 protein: CAISESNANSGTGKVWF

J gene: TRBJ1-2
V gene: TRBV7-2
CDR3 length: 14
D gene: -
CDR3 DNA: TGTGCCAGCAGCTTAGTAGTGTTCACTAATGGCTACACCTTC
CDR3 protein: CASSLVVFTNGYTF

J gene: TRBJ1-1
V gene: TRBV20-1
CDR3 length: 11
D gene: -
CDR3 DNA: TGCAGTGCTGGGGTGAACACTGAAGCTTTCTTT
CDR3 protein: CSAGVNTEAFF

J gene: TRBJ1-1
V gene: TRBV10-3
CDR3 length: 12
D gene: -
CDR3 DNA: TGTGCCATCAGTGGGCTGAGCACTGAAGCTTTCTTT
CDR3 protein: CAISGLSTEAFF

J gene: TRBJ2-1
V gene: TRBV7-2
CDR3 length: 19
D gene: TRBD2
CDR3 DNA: TGTGCCAGCAGCTCCCCCGCGGGGGGAGCGGGAAGCTCCTACAATGAGCAGTTCTTC
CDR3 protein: CASSSPAGGAGSSYNEQFF

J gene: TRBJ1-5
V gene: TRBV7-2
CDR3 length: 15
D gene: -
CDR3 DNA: TGTGCCAGCAGCTTAGCGCGGGGGGCGGGGCAGCCCCAGCATTTT
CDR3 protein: CASSLARGAGQPQHF

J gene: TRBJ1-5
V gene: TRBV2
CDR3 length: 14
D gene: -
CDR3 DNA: TGTGCCAGCGGCGAGGGGGGAGGCAATCAGCCCCAGCATTTT
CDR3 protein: CASGEGGGNQPQHF

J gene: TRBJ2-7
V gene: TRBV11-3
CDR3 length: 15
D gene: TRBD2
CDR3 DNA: TGTGCCAGCAGCTTATCGCGGGAGGGCTCCTACGAGCAGTACTTC
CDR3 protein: CASSLSREGSYEQYF